This T cell receptor (beta chain) originates from a study of Graves' ophthalmopathy and Graves' hyperthyroidism. The TCR beta CDR3 regions underwent amplification from RNA transcripts. First-round RT-PCR employed HTBI primers, with a second-round multiplex PCR after it. Each CDR3 protein is one row after TCRdb ran MiXCR on the multiplex PCR reads. The sample shows about 380,000 distinct CDR3 sequences, 15% of them seen only once. CDR3 length: 14 amino acids. V was shortened by 8 bases and J by 8 bases, with 21 bases between the two germline ends. Germline V gene sequence: CDR1 MNHNS, CDR2 SASEGT. This clonotype was counted ten times or more.

The receptor's source is a woman younger than 35 with stable Graves' hyperthyroidism. The sample was peripheral blood. This chain connects TRBV6-1 to TRBJ1-2; no firm D call. The chain's CDR3 is CASQALGGVDGYTF. CDR3 DNA sequence: TGTGCCAGCCAGGCTTTGGGCGGGGTAGACGGCTACACCTTC.